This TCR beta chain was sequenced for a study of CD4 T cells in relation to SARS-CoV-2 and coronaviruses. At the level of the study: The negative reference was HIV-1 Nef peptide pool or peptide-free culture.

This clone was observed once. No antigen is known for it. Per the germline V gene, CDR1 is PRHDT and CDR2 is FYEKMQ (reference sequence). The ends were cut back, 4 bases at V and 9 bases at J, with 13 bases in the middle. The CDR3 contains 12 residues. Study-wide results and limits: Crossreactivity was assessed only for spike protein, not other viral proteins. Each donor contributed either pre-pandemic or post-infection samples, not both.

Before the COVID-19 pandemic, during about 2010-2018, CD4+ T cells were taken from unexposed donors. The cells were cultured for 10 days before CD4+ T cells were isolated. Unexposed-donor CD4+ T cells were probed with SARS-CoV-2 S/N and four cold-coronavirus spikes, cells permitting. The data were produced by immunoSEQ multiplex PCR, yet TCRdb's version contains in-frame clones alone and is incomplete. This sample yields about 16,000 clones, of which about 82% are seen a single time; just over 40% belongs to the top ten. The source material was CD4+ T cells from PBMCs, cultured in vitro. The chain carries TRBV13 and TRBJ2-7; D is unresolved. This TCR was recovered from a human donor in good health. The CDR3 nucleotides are TGTGCCAGCAGCTCCCCCGGCCTCGGGCAGTACTTC. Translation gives CASSSPGLGQYF.